The 26 T cell receptor beta chains given below trace back to one sample, sequenced in a study of OX40 agonist ivuxolimab in advanced cancers. Produced via immunoSEQ multiplex PCR; TCRdb's table is partial and in-frame only. This table holds about 86,000 clones, roughly nine tenths found once. The material sequenced was CD4+ or CD8+ T cells sorted from blood, taken in a trial of the OX40 agonist ivuxolimab. The receptors were gathered from an adult with an advanced solid tumor such as melanoma, head and neck, liver or kidney cancer.

By proportion, this clone is medium-sized (0.01 to 0.1%). V and J are TRBV14 and TRBJ2-1; TRBD1 matches 7 bases. Germline V gene data show CDR1 as SGHDN and CDR2 as FVKESK. V shed 0 bases, J shed 8 bases, and the junction held 13 bases outside the gene matches. The CDR3 is 17 residues long. CDR3 amino acids: CASSQDTGAGAWDEQFF. CDR3 nucleotides: TGTGCCAGCAGCCAAGATACAGGGGCAGGGGCCTGGGATGAGCAGTTCTTC.

CDR3 sequence (DNA): TGCGCCAGCAGCTTCGGGACGTGGGATAACGAGCAGTACTTC. Its translation is CASSFGTWDNEQYF. The J gene is TRBJ2-5, the V gene TRBV5-1; either TRBD1 or TRBD2 may supply D (5 bases each). The DNA end is a closer match to TRBJ2-7, so the J assignment may be wrong. The CDR3 sequence is 14 residues long. Germline V lookup: CDR1 SGHRS, CDR2 YFSETQ.

The chain carries TRBV29-1 and TRBJ2-7; 7 bases line up with TRBD2. In germline, CDR1 is SQVTM, CDR2 ANQGSEA. The CDR3 extends over 14 amino acids. The ends lost 4 bases at V and 0 bases at J; junction bases unmatched: 6. The CDR3 DNA reads TGCAGCGTTGCTCCAGCGGGACTCTCCTACGAGCAGTACTTC. Amino acids: CSVAPAGLSYEQYF.

The chain couples TRBV6-6 to TRBJ2-7, with no clear D. Germline V gene lookup returns CDR1 MNHNY and CDR2 SVGAGI (reference sequence). V was cut by 5 bases and J by 3 bases, with 14 bases left in between. The CDR3 spans 14 residues. In nucleotides, the CDR3 is TGTGCCAGCAGTGGTGCTGGCAGAGTCTACGAGCAGTACTTC. This encodes CASSGAGRVYEQYF.

This chain uses TRBV7-9 with TRBJ1-4, with TRBD1 matching over 9 bases. This CDR3 comprises 14 residues. CDR1 and CDR2 (germline): SEHNR, FQNEAQ (reference sequence). The V gene end was trimmed by 4 bases and the J gene end by 6 bases; junction bases not matched to a gene: 3. This CDR3 is CASSSQGAYEKLFF. CDR3 DNA: TGTGCCAGCAGCTCACAGGGGGCTTATGAAAAACTGTTTTTT. The variable domain in full, completed from reference TRBV7-9 and TRBJ1-4, reads DTGVSQNPRHKITKRGQNVTFRCDPISEHNRLYWYRQTLGQGPEFLTYFQNEAQLEKSRLLSDRFSAERPKGSFSTLEIQRTEQGDSAMYLCASSSQGAYEKLFFGSGTQLSVL.

This clone has only one observation. The CDR3 here is CASSLDEQYF. The CDR3 DNA reads TGTGCCAGCAGCTTGGATGAGCAGTACTTC. The V and J genes are TRBV5-5 and TRBJ2-7; D gene ambiguous. The CDR3 totals 10 residues. V lost 0 bases, J lost 7 bases, and 2 bases lay in between. CDR1 SGHKS and CDR2 YYEKEE come from the germline V gene (reference sequence).

As to this clone: Within the sample, other DNA sequences also encode this same CDR3. The chain joins TRBV7-3 to TRBJ1-1; maybe TRBD1 (6 bases). The CDR3 extends over 14 amino acids. Trimming cost V 5 bases and J 7 bases, with 17 bases left between them. Germline lookup yields CDR1 SGHTA and CDR2 FQGTGA. The chain's CDR3 is CASSPGGGRGEAFF. CDR3 in DNA: TGTGCCAGCAGCCCCGGGGGGGGCAGGGGTGAAGCTTTCTTT.

The V gene is TRBV10-3, the J gene TRBJ2-1; 7 nucleotides match TRBD2. This CDR3 spans 12 amino acids. Germline-derived CDR1 and CDR2 are ENHRY and SYGVKD. V dropped 4 bases and J dropped 12; count of bases not matched to a gene: 6. The CDR3 sequence: CAISGEGGTQFF. Here the CDR3 DNA reads TGTGCCATCAGTGGGGAGGGAGGGACGCAGTTCTTC.

A few counts support this clone. The chain uses TRBV19 and TRBJ1-2, with a possible D match to TRBD1 (6 bases). Germline assignment: CDR1 LNHDA and CDR2 SQIVND (reference sequence). Trimming pared 5 bases from V and 1 base from J, leaving 14 bases between. CDR3 length: 15 residues. The CDR3 bases are TGTGCCAGTAGTCAAGTGACAGGCCTTAACTATGGCTACACCTTC. The encoded protein is CASSQVTGLNYGYTF.

The genes are TRBV27 and TRBJ1-4, with D possibly TRBD1 on 6 matching bases. CDR1 and CDR2 (germline): MNHEY, SMNVEV (reference sequence). V lost 3 bases to trimming and J lost 6 bases, with 11 bases between them. The CDR3 consists of 14 residues. The CDR3 DNA follows: TGTGCCAGCAGTTTTTACAGGGCAGATGAAAAACTGTTTTTT. Amino acid sequence: CASSFYRADEKLFF.

The V call is TRBV5-1, the J call TRBJ1-6, with D tentatively TRBD1 (5 bases). CDR1 and CDR2 from the germline V gene are SGHRS and YFSETQ. The V and J ends lost 4 bases and 7 bases respectively, with 18 bases between them. This CDR3 has 16 amino acids. The CDR3 loop is CASSKQTGTGNSPLHF. In nucleotides, the CDR3 is TGCGCCAGCAGCAAACAGACCGGGACGGGGAATTCACCCCTCCACTTT.

The V gene is TRBV18, the J gene TRBJ1-2; tentatively, D is TRBD1 (5 bases). V shed 2 bases and J shed 8 bases, with 15 bases lying between them. The CDR3 runs to 14 residues. Germline assignment: CDR1 KGHSH and CDR2 LQKENI. The CDR3 is CASSPSQGFGGYTF. In DNA form, the CDR3 reads TGTGCCAGCTCACCATCTCAGGGTTTCGGCGGCTACACCTTC.

The gene calls are TRBV28 and TRBJ2-5; 7 nucleotides match TRBD2. J lost 3 bases, V lost 2 bases, and 0 bases had no gene match. The CDR3 length is 13 residues. CDR1 is MDHEN, CDR2 SYDVKM, per germline. This chain's CDR3 is CASSLSGEETQYF. In nucleotides, the CDR3 is TGTGCCAGCAGTTTAAGCGGGGAAGAGACCCAGTACTTC.

The CDR3 coding sequence is TGTGCCAGCTCACCCTCGACAGGGGATTACTACGAGCAGTACTTC. Protein sequence: CASSPSTGDYYEQYF. The gene calls are TRBV18 and TRBJ2-7; TRBD1 agrees at 8 bases. Germline CDR1 is KGHSH and CDR2 is LQKENI. This CDR3 spans 15 amino acids. V shed 3 bases, J shed 3 bases, and the junction held 7 bases outside the gene matches.

This clone has only one observation. In nucleotides, the CDR3 is TGTGCTAGTGGTGCACCGATAGGAGGGTCCGAGACCCAGTACTTC. Protein: CASGAPIGGSETQYF. V usage is TRBV12-5 and J usage is TRBJ2-5, with a tentative D call TRBD2 (6 bases). Germline loops: CDR1 LGHNT, CDR2 FRNRAP. V gave up 5 bases and J gave up 5 bases, with 18 bases separating them. The CDR3 is made up of 15 amino acids.

This clone was detected a few times. This chain joins TRBV7-9 and TRBJ2-7, with TRBD1 matching 8 bases. CDR1 is SEHNR, CDR2 FQNEAQ, per germline (reference sequence). V dropped 5 bases and J dropped 1; count of bases not matched to a gene: 7. The CDR3 consists of 15 residues. Here the CDR3 reads CASSRLGDRSYEQYF. CDR3 nucleotides: TGTGCCAGCAGCCGCCTCGGGGACAGGTCCTACGAGCAGTACTTC.

The V call is TRBV27, the J call TRBJ1-2; 7 nucleotides line up with TRBD1. V trimming: 0 bases; J trimming: 7 bases; junction bases outside the gene matches: 8. This CDR3 is built from 15 residues. Per germline, CDR1 MNHEY and CDR2 SMNVEV (reference sequence). The CDR3 sequence is CASSLSETGESGYTF. Written as DNA, the CDR3 is TGTGCCAGCAGTTTATCGGAAACAGGGGAAAGTGGCTACACCTTC.

The gene calls are TRBV7-9 and TRBJ2-7; 9 bases fit TRBD1. CDR3 size: 14 residues. V lost 5 bases and J lost 2; bases outside the gene matches: 4. Germline-derived CDR1 and CDR2 are SEHNR and FQNEAQ (reference sequence). The CDR3 here is CASSTDRGTYEQYF. The DNA of the CDR3 is TGTGCCAGCAGCACGGACAGGGGAACCTACGAGCAGTACTTC. Together with reference TRBV7-9 and TRBJ2-7, the CDR3 gives the full variable domain: DTGVSQNPRHKITKRGQNVTFRCDPISEHNRLYWYRQTLGQGPEFLTYFQNEAQLEKSRLLSDRFSAERPKGSFSTLEIQRTEQGDSAMYLCASSTDRGTYEQYFGPGTRLTVT.

V and J are TRBV7-9 and TRBJ2-2; no clear D. Germline loops: CDR1 SEHNR, CDR2 FQNEAQ (reference sequence). The CDR3 has 15 residues. Trimming cost V 1 base and J 0 bases, with 6 bases left between them. CDR3 sequence: CASSLVASNTGELFF. The CDR3 DNA is TGTGCCAGCAGCTTAGTTGCGTCGAACACCGGGGAGCTGTTTTTT.

The genes are TRBV7-6 and TRBJ2-7; the D is unclear. The CDR3 extends over 15 amino acids. CDR1 is SGHVS, CDR2 FNYEAQ, per germline. The germline V and J ends were trimmed by 1 base and 2 bases, with 12 bases remaining between them. Here the CDR3 DNA reads TGTGCCAGCAGCTTAGAATACAGTCCGGCCTACGAGCAGTACTTC. Encoded protein: CASSLEYSPAYEQYF.

This chain uses TRBV4-1 with TRBJ2-2, with D perhaps matching TRBD2 (7 bases). CDR3 size: 16 residues. V was pared by 0 bases and J by 4 bases, with 12 bases between. Germline V lookup: CDR1 MGHRA, CDR2 YSYEKL. For the CDR3, the DNA is TGCGCCAGCAGCCAAGATGGGGGGGCCTTCACCGGGGAGCTGTTTTTT. This gives the protein CASSQDGGAFTGELFF.

This CDR3 is CASSFGGRSTGELFF. CDR3 nucleotides: TGCGCCAGCAGCTTTGGCGGGAGAAGCACCGGGGAGCTGTTTTTT. The V call is TRBV5-1, the J call TRBJ2-2, with 7 bases identical to TRBD2. Germline CDR1 and CDR2: SGHRS and YFSETQ. Germline trimming cut 2 bases from V and 4 bases from J; bases unmatched to any gene: 5. The CDR3 covers 15 residues. Combining the CDR3 with reference TRBV5-1 and TRBJ2-2 gives the whole variable domain KAGVTQTPRYLIKTRGQQVTLSCSPISGHRSVSWYQQTPGQGLQFLFEYFSETQRNKGNFPGRFSGRQFSNSRSEMNVSTLELGDSALYLCASSFGGRSTGELFFGEGSRLTVL.

V gene TRBV11-2 combines with J gene TRBJ2-3, with D unresolved. Trimming took off 1 base at V and 1 base at J, with 9 bases between the two ends. Germline assignment: CDR1 SGHAT and CDR2 FQNNGV. This CDR3 has 15 amino acids. The chain's CDR3 is CASSLASGGTDTQYF. CDR3 nucleotides: TGTGCCAGCAGCTTAGCATCAGGTGGCACAGATACGCAGTATTTT.

The rearrangement uses TRBV28 and TRBJ2-3; D possibly uses TRBD1 or TRBD2 (5 bases each). Trimming stripped 3 bases from V and 5 bases from J, with 12 bases between. The CDR3 has 14 residues. Germline CDR1 MDHEN, CDR2 SYDVKM. In nucleotides, the CDR3 is TGTGCCAGCAGTTTTGCAGGGAGAAGAGATACGCAGTATTTT. This encodes CASSFAGRRDTQYF.

J is TRBJ2-7 and V is TRBV4-2; no firm D call. Trimming shortened V by 0 bases and J by 2 bases, and 14 bases separated the two germline ends. Germline CDR1 is LGHNA and CDR2 is YNFKEQ. CDR3 size: 16 residues. The CDR3 DNA is TGTGCCAGCAGCCAAGATTTCCCGTCCTCGGCCTACGAGCAGTACTTC. The encoded protein is CASSQDFPSSAYEQYF.

The V call is TRBV9, the J call TRBJ1-3, with 7 bases matching TRBD1. Germline loops: CDR1 SGDLS, CDR2 YYNGEE. This CDR3 spans 16 amino acids. With 4 bases clipped from V and 1 base from J, the junction kept 8 bases outside the gene matches. As DNA, the CDR3 is TGTGCCAGCAGCTCCCTGGACAGGATTTCTGGAAACACCATATATTTT. Its protein product is CASSSLDRISGNTIYF. Full variable domain (remainder filled in from reference TRBV9 and TRBJ1-3): DSGVTQTPKHLITATGQRVTLRCSPRSGDLSVYWYQQSLDQGLQFLIQYYNGEERAKGNILERFSAQQFPDLHSELNLSSLELGDSALYFCASSSLDRISGNTIYFGEGSWLTVV.